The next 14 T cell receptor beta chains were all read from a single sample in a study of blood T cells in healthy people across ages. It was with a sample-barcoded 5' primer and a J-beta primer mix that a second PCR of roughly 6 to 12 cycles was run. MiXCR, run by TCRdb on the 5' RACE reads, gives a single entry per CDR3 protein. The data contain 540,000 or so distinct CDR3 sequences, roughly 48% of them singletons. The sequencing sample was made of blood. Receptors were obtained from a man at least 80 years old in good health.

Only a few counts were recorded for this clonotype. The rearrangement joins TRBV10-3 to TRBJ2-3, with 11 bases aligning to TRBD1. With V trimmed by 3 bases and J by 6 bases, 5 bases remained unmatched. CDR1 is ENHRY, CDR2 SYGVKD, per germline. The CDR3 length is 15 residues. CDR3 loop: CAISEPGTGGDTQYF. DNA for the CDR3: TGTGCCATCAGTGAACCCGGGACAGGGGGGGATACGCAGTATTTT.

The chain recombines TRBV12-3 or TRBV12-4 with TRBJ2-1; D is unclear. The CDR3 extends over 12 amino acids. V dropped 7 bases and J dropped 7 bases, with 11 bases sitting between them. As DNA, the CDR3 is TGTGCCAGCAAGAGCGATTCGAATGAGCAGTTCTTC. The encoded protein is CASKSDSNEQFF.

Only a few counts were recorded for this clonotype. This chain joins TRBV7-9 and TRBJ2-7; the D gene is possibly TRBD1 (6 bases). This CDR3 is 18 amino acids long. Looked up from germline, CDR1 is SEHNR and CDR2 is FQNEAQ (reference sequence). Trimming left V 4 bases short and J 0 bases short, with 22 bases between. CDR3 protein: CASSSIGVGHQYSYEQYF. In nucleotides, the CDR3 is TGTGCCAGCAGCTCCATCGGGGTGGGACACCAGTACTCCTACGAGCAGTACTTC. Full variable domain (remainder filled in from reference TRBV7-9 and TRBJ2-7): DTGVSQNPRHKITKRGQNVTFRCDPISEHNRLYWYRQTLGQGPEFLTYFQNEAQLEKSRLLSDRFSAERPKGSFSTLEIQRTEQGDSAMYLCASSSIGVGHQYSYEQYFGPGTRLTVT.

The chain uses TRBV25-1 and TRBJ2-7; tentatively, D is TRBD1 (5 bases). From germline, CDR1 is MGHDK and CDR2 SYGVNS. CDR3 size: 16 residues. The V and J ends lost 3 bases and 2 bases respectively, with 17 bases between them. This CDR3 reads CASSDGSGDRPYEQYF. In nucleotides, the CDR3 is TGTGCCAGCAGTGACGGGTCTGGAGACAGACCCTACGAGCAGTACTTC.

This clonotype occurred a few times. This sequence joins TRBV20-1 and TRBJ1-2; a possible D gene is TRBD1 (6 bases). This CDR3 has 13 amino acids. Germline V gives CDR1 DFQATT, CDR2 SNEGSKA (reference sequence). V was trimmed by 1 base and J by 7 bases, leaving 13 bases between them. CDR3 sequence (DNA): TGCAGTGCTAGAGCGGAGGGGGGAGGTGGCTACACCTTC. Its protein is CSARAEGGGGYTF.

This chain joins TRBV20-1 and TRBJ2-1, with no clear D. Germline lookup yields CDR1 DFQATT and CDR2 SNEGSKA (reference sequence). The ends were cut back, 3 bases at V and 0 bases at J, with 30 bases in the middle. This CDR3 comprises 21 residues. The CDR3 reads CSARVGGRMRFDRSSYNEQFF. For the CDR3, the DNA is TGCAGTGCTAGGGTGGGTGGACGTATGCGGTTCGACCGGAGCTCCTACAATGAGCAGTTCTTC.

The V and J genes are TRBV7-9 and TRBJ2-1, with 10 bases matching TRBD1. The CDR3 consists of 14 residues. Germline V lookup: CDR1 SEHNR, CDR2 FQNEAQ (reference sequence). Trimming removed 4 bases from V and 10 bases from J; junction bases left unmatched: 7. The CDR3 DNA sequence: TGTGCCAGCAGCTCCGGGACAGGGGAATGGGAGCAGTTCTTC. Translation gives CASSSGTGEWEQFF.

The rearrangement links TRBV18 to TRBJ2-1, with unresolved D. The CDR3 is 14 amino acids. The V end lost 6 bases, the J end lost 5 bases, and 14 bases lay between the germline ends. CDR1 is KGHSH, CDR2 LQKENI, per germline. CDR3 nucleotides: TGTGCCAGCTCTCAAAAGACCGCAGACAATGAGCAGTTCTTC. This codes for CASSQKTADNEQFF.

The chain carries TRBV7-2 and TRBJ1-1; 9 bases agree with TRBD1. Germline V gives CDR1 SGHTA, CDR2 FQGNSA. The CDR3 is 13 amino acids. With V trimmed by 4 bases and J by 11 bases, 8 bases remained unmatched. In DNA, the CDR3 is TGTGCCAGCAGCTGGACAGGGGACCTACGGGCTTTCTTT. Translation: CASSWTGDLRAFF.

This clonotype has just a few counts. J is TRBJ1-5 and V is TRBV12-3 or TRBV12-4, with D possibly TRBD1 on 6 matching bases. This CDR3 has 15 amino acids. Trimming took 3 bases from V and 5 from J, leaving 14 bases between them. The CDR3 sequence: CASSLAQGLDQPQHF. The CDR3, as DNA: TGTGCCAGCAGTTTGGCCCAGGGGCTCGATCAGCCCCAGCATTTT.

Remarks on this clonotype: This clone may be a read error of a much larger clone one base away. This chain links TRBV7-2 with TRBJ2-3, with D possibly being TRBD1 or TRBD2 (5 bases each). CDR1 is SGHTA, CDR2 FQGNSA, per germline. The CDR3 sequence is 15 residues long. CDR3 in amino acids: CASSLVAGTTDAQYF. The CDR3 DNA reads TGTGCCAGCAGCTTAGTTGCCGGGACCACAGATGCGCAGTATTTT.

In nucleotides, the CDR3 is TGTGCCAGCAGCTTACCAGGGGTGGGACTCCGTGAAAAACTGTTTTTT. It codes for CASSLPGVGLREKLFF. The chain joins TRBV7-2 to TRBJ1-4, with TRBD1 as a possible D gene (6 bases). The V gene lost 2 bases and the J gene lost 7 bases, with 17 bases spanning the gap. The CDR3 has 16 residues. Germline loops: CDR1 SGHTA, CDR2 FQGNSA.

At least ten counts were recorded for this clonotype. Written as DNA, the CDR3 is TGTGCCAGCAGCTCCAATCGGGCCACGCAGTATTTT. This translates into CASSSNRATQYF. V gene TRBV7-9 combines with J gene TRBJ2-3; no reliable D call. Germline assignment: CDR1 SEHNR and CDR2 FQNEAQ (reference sequence). The CDR3 runs to 12 residues. The V gene lost 4 bases and the J gene lost 9 bases, with 11 bases spanning the gap. The entire variable domain, with the rest obtained from reference TRBV7-9 and TRBJ2-3, is as follows: DTGVSQNPRHKITKRGQNVTFRCDPISEHNRLYWYRQTLGQGPEFLTYFQNEAQLEKSRLLSDRFSAERPKGSFSTLEIQRTEQGDSAMYLCASSSNRATQYFGPGTRLTVL.

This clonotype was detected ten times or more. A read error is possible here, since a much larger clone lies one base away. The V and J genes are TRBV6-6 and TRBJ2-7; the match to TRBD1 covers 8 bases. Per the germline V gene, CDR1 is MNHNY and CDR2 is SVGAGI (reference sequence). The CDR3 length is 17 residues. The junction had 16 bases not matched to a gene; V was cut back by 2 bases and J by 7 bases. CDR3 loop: CASSYRLGQEGGNEQYF. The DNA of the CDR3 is TGTGCCAGCAGTTACCGGCTGGGACAGGAAGGGGGCAATGAGCAGTACTTC.